This T cell receptor beta chain was recorded in a study of cytomegalovirus exposure and HLA in healthy donors. On the study more broadly: Counted in an early data release were 85 million or so unique TCRs from HLA-typed donors. Most genotyped donors, 65% to 85% of about 400, had Caucasian-associated genetic ancestry.

The study ran its PCR with 60 Vbeta and 13 Jbeta primers. The protocol was immunoSEQ multiplex PCR, while the TCRdb copy is restricted to in-frame clones and leaves out a portion. Of roughly 90,000 clones listed, 65% to 85% are singletons. Donors were nominally healthy when sampled, though unrecorded immune exposures were likely. Trimming cost V 6 bases and J 5 bases, with 14 bases left between them. CDR3 size: 13 residues. Germline assignment: CDR1 WNHNN and CDR2 SYGVQD (reference sequence). This clone was counted once. What it binds is not known. The study's findings and limits: Across donors, most TCRs were seen rarely, yet some public ones were widespread.

The chain has TRBV10-1 and TRBJ2-7; D might be TRBD1 (5 bases). The TCR originated in a man between 18 and 35 years old in good health and CMV-seronegative. Sample: PBMCs. CDR3 residues: CASSPSTVNEQYF. In DNA, the CDR3 is TGCGCCAGCAGCCCCTCGACAGTCAACGAGCAGTACTTC.